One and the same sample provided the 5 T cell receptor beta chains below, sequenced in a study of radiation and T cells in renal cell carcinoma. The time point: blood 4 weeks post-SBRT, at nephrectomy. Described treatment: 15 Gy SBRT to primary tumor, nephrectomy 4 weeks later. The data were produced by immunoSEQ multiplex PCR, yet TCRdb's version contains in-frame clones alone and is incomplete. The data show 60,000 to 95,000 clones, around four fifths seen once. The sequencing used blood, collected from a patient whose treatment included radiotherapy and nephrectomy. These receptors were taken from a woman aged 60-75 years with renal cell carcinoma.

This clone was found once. As DNA, the CDR3 is TGTGCCAGCAGCAAAACACTAGCGGGAGAAGGCGAGACCCAGTACTTC. As protein: CASSKTLAGEGETQYF. The J gene is TRBJ2-5, the V gene TRBV7-3; the match to TRBD2 covers 11 bases. Germline V CDR1 and CDR2: SGHTA, FQGTGA. The CDR3 is made up of 16 amino acids. The junction had 10 bases not matched to a gene; V was cut back by 5 bases and J by 5 bases.

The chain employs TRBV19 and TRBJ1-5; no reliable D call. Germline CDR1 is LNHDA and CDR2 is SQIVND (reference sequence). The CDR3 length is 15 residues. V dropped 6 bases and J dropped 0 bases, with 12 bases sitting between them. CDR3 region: CASRTTRDSNQPQHF. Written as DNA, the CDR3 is TGTGCCAGTAGGACAACTCGGGATAGCAATCAGCCCCAGCATTTT.

The CDR3 bases are TGCGCCAGCAGCCAAGAAGGGGGTCCCTATGGCTACACCTTC. Residues: CASSQEGGPYGYTF. The gene calls are TRBV4-1 and TRBJ1-2; tentative D call: TRBD1 (6 bases). Looked up from germline, CDR1 is MGHRA and CDR2 is YSYEKL. The CDR3 is 14 residues long. The V end was cut by 0 bases, the J end by 4 bases, with 9 bases between.

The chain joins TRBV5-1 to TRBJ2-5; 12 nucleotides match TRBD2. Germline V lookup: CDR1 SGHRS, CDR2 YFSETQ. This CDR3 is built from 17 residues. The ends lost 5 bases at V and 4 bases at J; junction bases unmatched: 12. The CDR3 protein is CASRFAWTSGTGETQYF. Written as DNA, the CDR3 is TGCGCCAGCAGATTTGCATGGACTAGCGGGACGGGAGAGACCCAGTACTTC.

The CDR3 DNA reads TGTGCCAGCAGCAAAGCCCAGGGCCAAGAGACCCAGTACTTC. This encodes CASSKAQGQETQYF. This sequence joins TRBV21-1 and TRBJ2-5; the table's D call, TRBD1, has no DNA check behind it. TRBV21-1 is a pseudogene segment. The CDR3 has 14 amino acids.